This T cell receptor beta chain was recorded in a study of blood T cells in healthy people across ages. Germline CDR1 MNHEY, CDR2 SMNVEV (reference sequence). The CDR3 has 14 residues. V shed 2 bases and J shed 6 bases, with 11 bases lying between them. A second PCR, run for roughly 7 to 11 cycles, used a sample-barcoded 5' primer plus a J-beta primer mix. Paired-end reads containing CDR3 totaled no fewer than 3 million for each sample. MiXCR, applied by TCRdb to the 5' RACE reads, yields one record per CDR3 protein. Among about 800,000 distinct CDR3 sequences listed, 20% to 30% were seen once. The data were also submitted as part of a second study, on T cells of mothers and their children. That source reports: For related and unrelated pairs alike, thymic selection shapes TCR recombination output similarly.

Sequencing was performed on blood. This TCR was sampled from a boy aged 5-17 years in good health. This chain connects TRBV27 to TRBJ1-5; D is ambiguous. This CDR3 is CASSLRAGFQPQHF. In nucleotides, the CDR3 is TGTGCCAGCAGTTTACGGGCCGGTTTTCAGCCCCAGCATTTT.